This entry features one T cell receptor (beta chain) sequence. This CDR3 is also generated by other DNA sequences in the sample. This entry is derived from a study of blood T cell repertoires in COVID-19. Participants were aged about 18 to 90 years from more than 20 US areas. CDR3 length equals 14 residues. CDR1 and CDR2 (germline): SGDLS, YYNGEE. After removal of 4 bases from V and 5 bases from J, the junction contained 4 bases not matched to a gene. Using immunoSEQ multiplex PCR, the repertoire was profiled, and TCRdb retains in-frame clones only, with some absent. In the table there are about 440,000 clones, 80% to 95% of which are singletons.

The chain has TRBV9 and TRBJ1-1, with TRBD1 identical over 11 bases. The receptor comes from a man between 18 and 29 years old who had recovered from COVID-19. Sequenced sample: PBMCs or T cells enriched from blood (not recorded which). The CDR3 nucleotides are TGTGCCAGCAGCCCCGGACAGGGGGCGACTGAAGCTTTCTTT. Translated: CASSPGQGATEAFF.